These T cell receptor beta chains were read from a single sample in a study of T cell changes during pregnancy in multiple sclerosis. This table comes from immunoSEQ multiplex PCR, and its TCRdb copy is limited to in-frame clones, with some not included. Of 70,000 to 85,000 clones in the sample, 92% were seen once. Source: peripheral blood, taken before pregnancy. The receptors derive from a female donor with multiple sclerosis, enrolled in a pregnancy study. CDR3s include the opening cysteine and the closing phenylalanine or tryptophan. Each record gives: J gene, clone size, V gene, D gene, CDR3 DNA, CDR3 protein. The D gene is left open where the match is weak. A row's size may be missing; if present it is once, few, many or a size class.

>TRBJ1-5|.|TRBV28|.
TGTGCCAGCAGTTTATTTTTAGGGAGGGATCAGCCCCAGCATTTT
CASSLFLGRDQPQHF
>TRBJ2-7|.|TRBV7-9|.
TGTGCCAGCAGCTTAGCGTCTACCGGGACCTACGAGCAGTACTTC
CASSLASTGTYEQYF
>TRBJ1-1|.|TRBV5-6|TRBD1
TGTGCCAGCAGCGTCCCGGGACAGGGGAACACTGAAGCTTTCTTT
CASSVPGQGNTEAFF
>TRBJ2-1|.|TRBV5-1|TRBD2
TGCGCCAGCCATCCGGGACTAGCGGGAGGTGTCACCTACAATGAGCAGTTCTTC
CASHPGLAGGVTYNEQFF
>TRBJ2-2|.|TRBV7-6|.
TGTGCCAGCAGCTTCGGCACCGGGGAGCTGTTTTTT
CASSFGTGELFF
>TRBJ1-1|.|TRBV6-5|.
TGTGCCAGCAGTTACAGGGGTGGTGAAGCTTTCTTT
CASSYRGGEAFF
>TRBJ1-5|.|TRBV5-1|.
TGCGCCAGCAGCTTGGCTCCAGGGCTTAATCAGCCCCAGCATTTT
CASSLAPGLNQPQHF
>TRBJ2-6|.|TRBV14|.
TGTGCCAGCAGCCAATTCGGGGTCCCCCGCTATACTGGGGCCAACGTCCTGACTTTC
CASSQFGVPRYTGANVLTF
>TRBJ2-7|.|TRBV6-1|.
TGTGCCAGCAGTGATAGGGGGTCCTACGAGCAGTACTTC
CASSDRGSYEQYF
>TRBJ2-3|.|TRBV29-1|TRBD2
TGCAGCGTTTCCGGGACTAGCGGAAGTATGAGCACAGATACGCAGTATTTT
CSVSGTSGSMSTDTQYF
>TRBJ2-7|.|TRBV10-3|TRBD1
TGTGCCATCAGGGCGGGACAGGCGACCTACGAGCAGTACTTC
CAIRAGQATYEQYF
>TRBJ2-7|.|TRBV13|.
TGTGCCAGCAGCCCCCATGGCAGGGTGGGTGAGCAGTACTTC
CASSPHGRVGEQYF
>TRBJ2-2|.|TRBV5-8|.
TGTGCCAGCAACCCTTGCTGCGGGGTATTACACACCGGGGAGCTGTTTTTT
CASNPCCGVLHTGELFF
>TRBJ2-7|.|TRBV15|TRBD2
TGTGCCACCAGCAGAGTCCCTCGACTAGCGGGCGGATACGAGCAGTACTTC
CATSRVPRLAGGYEQYF
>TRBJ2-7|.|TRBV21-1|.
.
CASSKEVAGGTYEQYF
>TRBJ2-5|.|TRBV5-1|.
TGCGCCAGCAGCTTTGCGTTACAAGAGACCCAGTACTTC
CASSFALQETQYF
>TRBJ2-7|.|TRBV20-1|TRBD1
TGCAGTGCGTTGAGGGGGCCCCTTTACTTC
CSALRGPLYF
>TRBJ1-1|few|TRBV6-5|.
TGTGCCAGCAGTTACTCGGCCATGAACACTGAAGCTTTCTTT
CASSYSAMNTEAFF
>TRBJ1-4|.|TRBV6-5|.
TGTGCCAGCAGTTACACCCCGGGGAGAAGTGAAAAACTGTTTTTT
CASSYTPGRSEKLFF
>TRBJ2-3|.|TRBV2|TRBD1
TGTGCCAGCACTCTGACAGGGAGCACAGATACGCAGTATTTT
CASTLTGSTDTQYF
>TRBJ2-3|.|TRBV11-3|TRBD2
TGTGCCAGCAGCTTTACGCAAGCGGGAGCGGCAGATACGCAGTATTTT
CASSFTQAGAADTQYF
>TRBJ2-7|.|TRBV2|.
TGTGCCAGCAGTGAAAATCAGCTCGGCGGGATTGACTCCTACGAGCAGTACTTC
CASSENQLGGIDSYEQYF
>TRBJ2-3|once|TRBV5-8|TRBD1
TGTGCCAGCAGCTCGGGACAGGGTATAGATACGCAGTATTTT
CASSSGQGIDTQYF
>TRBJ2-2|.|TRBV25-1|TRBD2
TGTGCCAGCAGTGATAGCGGGATCCTTACCGGGGAGCTGTTTTTT
CASSDSGILTGELFF
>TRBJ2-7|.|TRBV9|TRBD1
TGTGCCAGCAGCGCAAGGACAGGGGAGCCCGAGCAGTACTTC
CASSARTGEPEQYF
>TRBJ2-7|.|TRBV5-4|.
TGTGCCAGCAGCCGGGACTCTTACGAGCAGTACTTC
CASSRDSYEQYF
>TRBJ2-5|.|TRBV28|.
TGTGCCAGCAGTTCGGATTGGACAGTTAAGACCCAGTACTTC
CASSSDWTVKTQYF